This T cell receptor (beta chain) was sequenced for a study of T-cell memory formation after mild COVID-19 (dated by TCRdb to 2020 to 2022). General notes on the study: TCR sequence clusters from the two donors were found to be largely donor specific. In a couple of donors, T-cell clones that expanded and contracted after mild COVID-19 were followed by sequencing TCRalpha and TCRbeta repertoires longitudinally. Two young, previously healthy adult volunteers, one female and one male, were included in the cohort. Results the study describes overall, beyond this receptor: SARS-CoV-2 specificity was not confirmed for the second-wave clones peaking on day 37. Contracting CD4+ clones were located mainly in the CM and EM memory subsets, whereas CD8+ clones were found to be enriched in EMRA. Balanced CD4/CD8 phenotypes were observed for clones contracting from day 15 to 85, whereas a bias towards CD4+ was observed for a second wave of clones expanding from day 15 to 37. Some responding clones were detected in pre-infection memory, which suggested that pre-existing cross-reactive memory T cells had joined the SARS-CoV-2 response. Only a couple of mild cases were covered in the study, and larger cohorts including severe cases with pre-infection samples were considered necessary.

The run used an Illumina NovaSeq 6000. cDNA libraries for TCRalpha and TCRbeta were prepared by 5'RACE using constant-segment primers, with sample barcodes and unique molecular identifiers added. Trizol reagent was used to extract RNA from every sample. Amplification of the libraries took two PCR steps, and the second step added a second sample barcode plus Illumina TruSeq adapters. Sequencing of the libraries was done on an Illumina NovaSeq, producing 2 x 150 bp paired-end reads. In the paper's pipeline: Demultiplexing of reads and collapsing into UMI-guided consensus sequences were performed with migec v1.2.7. Using mixcr v2.1.11, UMI consensuses were aligned to TRA and TRB V and J templates and then assembled into clonotypes. A clonotype was counted as expanded or contracted only if both edgeR and NoisET called the change significant, with noise models trained on biological replicates. For edgeR calls, the cutoffs were a false discovery rate-adjusted p below 0.01 and a log2 fold-change threshold of 1. As an exploratory analysis of dynamics, PCA with hierarchical clustering was applied to max-normalized trajectories of the 1000 most abundant clonotypes. Each responding clone was given a CD4 or CD8 phenotype based on the CD4+ and CD8+ repertoires, which had been sequenced separately. TCRdb redid the processing of the public reads, applying fastp at Q25 and MiXCR, and retained in-frame beta chains. CDR3 protein duplicates are merged, each entry listing the most common genes and DNA. TCRdb, rather than the study authors, made the V and J calls. This sample is represented by fewer than 600,000 distinct CDR3 sequences; less than 25% of them were singletons. The biggest ten clones account for 7% to 9% of the sample.

Inclusive of the bounding cysteine and phenylalanine, the CDR3 is 15 residues long. The CDR3 DNA has 45 bases and is translated from base 1. CDR1 and CDR2, looked up from the germline V gene (reference sequence), are SGHKS and YYEKEE. V loses 0 bases at its end and J loses 4 bases; junction bases beyond the gene matches: 4. Ficoll-Paque density gradient centrifugation was the method used to isolate PBMCs. As for this clonotype: This receptor's antigen is unknown. Base qualities are missing; no much larger clone stands one base away.

The chain was built from TRBV5-5 and TRBJ1-5; 7 nucleotides in the junction match TRBD1. What was sequenced was PBMCs or a T cell subset sorted from them (not recorded which). This TCR derives from an adult woman who had mild COVID-19 (a few samples of this study predate the infection). The sample titles of this study are shuffled in the database, so cell type and time point are left out; the donor was told from shared clones. DNA sequence: TGTGCCAGCAGCTTGGACAGGGGAAGGAATCAGCCCCAGCATTTT. Translated, this is CASSLDRGRNQPQHF.